The T cell receptor beta chain under discussion was sequenced for a study of human T cells and chemical hapten exposure. CDR1 is MNHEY, CDR2 SVGAGI, per germline. The CDR3 has 16 residues. The V and J ends lost 2 bases and 0 bases respectively, with 14 bases between them. As for time point: pre-sensitization, week 0. Treatment noted: therapeutic diphenylcyclopropenone sensitization with weekly scalp DPC. The template was total RNA from unfractionated whole blood. TCRdb passed the RACE reads through MiXCR, listing each CDR3 protein once. The sample holds over 300,000 distinct CDR3 sequences; less than 6.5% are singletons and the top ten take 2.6%. This clonotype was seen only a few times.

The chain carries TRBV6-5 and TRBJ2-7; D uncertain. The receptor was derived from a woman in her 50s with alopecia areata. Some clones in this sample may be carry-over from other donors' samples. Sequences were derived from whole blood, sampled in connection with sensitization to the hapten diphenylcyclopropenone (DPC). In nucleotides, the CDR3 is TGTGCCAGCAGTTACGGTAGGGTTCGTAGCTCCTACGAGCAGTACTTC. Translating it yields CASSYGRVRSSYEQYF.